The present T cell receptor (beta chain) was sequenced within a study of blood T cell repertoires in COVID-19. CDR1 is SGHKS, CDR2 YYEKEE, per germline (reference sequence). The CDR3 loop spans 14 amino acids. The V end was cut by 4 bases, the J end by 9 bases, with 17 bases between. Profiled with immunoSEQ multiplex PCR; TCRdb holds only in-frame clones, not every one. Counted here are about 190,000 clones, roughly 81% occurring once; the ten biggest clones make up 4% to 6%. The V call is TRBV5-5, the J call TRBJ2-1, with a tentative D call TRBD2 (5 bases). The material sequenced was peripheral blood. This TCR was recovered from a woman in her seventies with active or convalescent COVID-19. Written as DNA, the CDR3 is TGTGCCAGCAGCCCCCCCCGGGGTCCCGGTGAGCAGTTCTTC. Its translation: CASSPPRGPGEQFF.